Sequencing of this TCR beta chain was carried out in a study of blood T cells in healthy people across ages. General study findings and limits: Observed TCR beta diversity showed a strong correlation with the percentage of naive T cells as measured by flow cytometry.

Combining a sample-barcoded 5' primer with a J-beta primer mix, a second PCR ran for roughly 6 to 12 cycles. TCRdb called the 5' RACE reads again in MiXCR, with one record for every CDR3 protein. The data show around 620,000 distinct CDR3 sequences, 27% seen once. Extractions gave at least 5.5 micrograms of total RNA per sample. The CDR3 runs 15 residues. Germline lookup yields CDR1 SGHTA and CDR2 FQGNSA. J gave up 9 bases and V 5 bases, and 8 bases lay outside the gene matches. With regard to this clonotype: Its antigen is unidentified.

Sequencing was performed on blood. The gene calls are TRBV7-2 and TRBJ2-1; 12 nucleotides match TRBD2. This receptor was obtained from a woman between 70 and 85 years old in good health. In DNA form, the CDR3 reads TGTGCCAGCAGCCCTCTAGCGGGGGGGCAGGGTGAGCAGTTCTTC. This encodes CASSPLAGGQGEQFF.